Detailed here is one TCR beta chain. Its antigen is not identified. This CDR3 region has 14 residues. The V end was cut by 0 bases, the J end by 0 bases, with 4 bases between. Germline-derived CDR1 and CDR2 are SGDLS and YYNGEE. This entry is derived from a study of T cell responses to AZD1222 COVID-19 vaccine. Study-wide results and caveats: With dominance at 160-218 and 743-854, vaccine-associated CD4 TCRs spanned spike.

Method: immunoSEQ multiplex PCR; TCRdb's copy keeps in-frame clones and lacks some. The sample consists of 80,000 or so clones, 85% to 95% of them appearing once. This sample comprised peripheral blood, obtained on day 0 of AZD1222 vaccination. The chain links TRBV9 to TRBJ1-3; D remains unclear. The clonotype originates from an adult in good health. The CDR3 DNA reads TGTGCCAGCAGCGTAGCCAGCTCTGGAAACACCATATATTTT. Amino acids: CASSVASSGNTIYF.